A selection of T cell receptor beta chains follows, all from one sample in a study of CD8+CD57+ T cells in acquired aplastic anemia. TCRdb processed the reads anew with MiXCR; each CDR3 protein has one entry. This sample carries some 200,000 distinct CDR3 sequences, approximately 60% of them seen once, and the ten largest clones take around 58%. The specimen sequenced was sorted CD4+, CD8+, or CD8+CD57+ T cells (not recorded which) from PBMCs. The receptors were gathered from a human donor with aplastic anemia. Both conserved end residues are part of each CDR3. D genes are given only for firm matches. The size field is filled for only some rows; it gives once, few, many or a size class.

>-|TRBD1|TRBV7-2|TRBJ2-7
TGTGCCAGCAGCTACGCGGGGACAGGCAACTACGAGCAGTACTTC
CASSYAGTGNYEQYF
>-|-|TRBV19|TRBJ1-2
TGTGCCAGTAGTAAACAGGTGGGAAATGGCTACACCTTC
CASSKQVGNGYTF
>-|-|TRBV7-8|TRBJ1-1
TGTGCCAGCAGCTTACCGTCCACTGAAGCTTTCTTT
CASSLPSTEAFF
>-|-|TRBV29-1|TRBJ2-5
TGCAGCGTACGACCAGGGTGGCAAGAGACCCAGTACTTC
CSVRPGWQETQYF
>-|-|TRBV14|TRBJ1-4
TGTGCCAGCAGCCAAGAGTCCGGGACGGGTGAAAAACTGTTTTTT
CASSQESGTGEKLFF
>-|-|TRBV5-1|TRBJ1-2
TGCGCCAGCAGCTTCGGTTCTGGGGGCGGCTATGGCTACACCTTC
CASSFGSGGGYGYTF
>-|TRBD2|TRBV7-8|TRBJ2-1
TGTGCCAGCAGCTTAAAAGCGGGGGGCGTCAATGAGCAGTTCTTC
CASSLKAGGVNEQFF
>-|-|TRBV19|TRBJ2-7
TGTGCAAGTACGGTCGACGGCCGCTCCTACGAGCAGTACTTC
CASTVDGRSYEQYF
>few|-|TRBV2|TRBJ1-5
TGTGCCAGCAGTGGGACTGGTGGTCAGCCCCAGCATTTT
CASSGTGGQPQHF
>many|TRBD2|TRBV20-1|TRBJ2-1
TGCAGTGCCACACTAGCGGGGGCCCCCTCCGCTGGGAATGAGCAGTTCTTC
CSATLAGAPSAGNEQFF
>few|-|TRBV11-3|TRBJ2-7
TGTGCCAGCAGCTTATATCCAGGTCCGACGTACGAGCAGTACTTC
CASSLYPGPTYEQYF
>-|-|TRBV2|TRBJ2-7
TGTGCCAGCAGTGAATCGGTTCCCCTCTCCGAGCAGTACTTC
CASSESVPLSEQYF
>-|-|TRBV20-1|TRBJ2-7
TGCAGTGCTACCCCCGGTCCTAATGAGCAGTACTTC
CSATPGPNEQYF
>-|-|TRBV2|TRBJ2-1
TGTGCCAGCACTCCTAGCGGGGGGACAGGGGGCTTCGATGAGCAGTTCTTC
CASTPSGGTGGFDEQFF
>-|-|TRBV7-9|TRBJ2-7
TGCGCCAGCAGCCAAGATTCAAGCGGTTCCTACGAGCAGTACTTC
CASSQDSSGSYEQYF
>few|-|TRBV7-9|TRBJ1-1
TGTGCCAGCAACATGGGAACTGAAGCTTTCTTT
CASNMGTEAFF
>few|TRBD2|TRBV2|TRBJ2-7
TGTGCCAGCAGTCCGACTAGCGGCACCTACGAGCAGTACTTC
CASSPTSGTYEQYF
>-|TRBD2|TRBV5-1|TRBJ2-2
TGCGCCAGCGGACCGAGCGGGGGGAGCACCGGGGAGCTGTTTTTT
CASGPSGGSTGELFF
>few|TRBD1|TRBV24-1|TRBJ2-4
TGTGCCACCAGTGGAGACCCAACAGGGGGCGGGGGAAACATTCAGTACTTC
CATSGDPTGGGGNIQYF
>-|-|TRBV15|TRBJ1-6
TGTGCCACCAGCAGAGACTTGGAGGAAGCCGTAATTCAACCCCTCCACTTT
CATSRDLEEAVIQPLHF
>few|-|TRBV2|TRBJ2-7
TGTGCCAGCAGTGAGGGATACGAGCAGTACTTC
CASSEGYEQYF
>-|-|TRBV7-8|TRBJ1-1
TGTGCCAGCAGCTTAGAAGCGTCGGGGACTGAAGCGCTCTTT
CASSLEASGTEALF
>-|TRBD1|TRBV5-5|TRBJ1-2
TGTGCCAGCAGCTTGGACCGGGACAGAGGCTACACCTTC
CASSLDRDRGYTF
>once|TRBD1|TRBV10-2|TRBJ2-7
TGCGCCAGCAGTCTTCTTACCGGGACAGGGGTCTACGAGCAGTACTTC
CASSLLTGTGVYEQYF
>-|TRBD2|TRBV20-1|TRBJ2-3
TGCAGTGCTTGGACCGTCGGACTAGCGGCAGATACGCAGTATTTT
CSAWTVGLAADTQYF
>many|-|TRBV6-4|TRBJ1-5
TGTGCCAGCTCGAGGGATAGCAATCAGCCCCAGCATTTT
CASSRDSNQPQHF
>-|-|TRBV15|TRBJ2-1
TGTGCCACCAGCAGCTCCAGCTCGATACAGGGCAATGAGCAGTTCTTC
CATSSSSSIQGNEQFF
>-|-|TRBV9|TRBJ2-3
TGTGCCAGCAGCTCCGGGACTGTCTCGCAGTATTTT
CASSSGTVSQYF
>-|-|TRBV7-9|TRBJ2-2
TGTGCCAGCAGCTTAGCCGGGGACCCGGACACCGGGGAGCTGTTTTTT
CASSLAGDPDTGELFF
>-|-|TRBV19|TRBJ2-2
TGTGCCAGTAGTATAAAAGCCCTCACCGGGGAGCTGTTTTTT
CASSIKALTGELFF
>-|TRBD1|TRBV10-2|TRBJ2-7
TGCGCCAGCAGATTGGACAGGGGGCACGAGCAGTACTTC
CASRLDRGHEQYF
>-|-|TRBV10-1|TRBJ1-5
TGCGCCAGTAGGGAGAGGTTCCGGGGCAATCAGCCCCAGCATTTT
CASRERFRGNQPQHF
>-|TRBD2|TRBV20-1|TRBJ2-5
TGCAGTGCTAGGGATTCCGGGACTAGCGACCAAGAGACCCAGTACTTC
CSARDSGTSDQETQYF
>many|TRBD2|TRBV19|TRBJ2-1
TGTGCCACCGCCCCATGGACTAGCGGGGGGGAGTCCTACAATGAGCAGTTCTTC
CATAPWTSGGESYNEQFF
>-|-|TRBV2|TRBJ1-1
TGTGCCAGCAGTCCTAGACTGGGAACGGCTTTCTTT
CASSPRLGTAFF
>-|-|TRBV7-2|TRBJ2-5
TGTGCCAGCAGCTTAGGTAGCGCAGGGGAGACCCAGTACTTC
CASSLGSAGETQYF
>once|-|TRBV12-3/TRBV12-4|TRBJ2-6
TGTGCCAGCAGTTTAGGAGGGGCACCTGGGGCCAACGTCCTGACTTTC
CASSLGGAPGANVLTF
>-|-|TRBV5-1|TRBJ1-5
TGCGCCAGCAGCTTGGCCCAGGGAGGCCAGCCCCAGCATTTT
CASSLAQGGQPQHF
>many|-|TRBV24-1|TRBJ2-1
TGTGCCATTCAGGCGGGGTACCAGGCCCGGGCCAATGAGCAGTTCTTC
CAIQAGYQARANEQFF